This entry lists 18 T cell receptor beta chains sequenced from one sample in a study of blood T cell repertoires in COVID-19. The protocol was immunoSEQ multiplex PCR, while the TCRdb copy is restricted to in-frame clones and leaves out a portion. The sample has 85,000 to 110,000 clones, more than 75% seen once. Sample: peripheral blood. The receptor set was obtained from a human donor in a cohort sampled during active COVID-19.

The chain combines TRBV7-3 with TRBJ2-2; possible D gene TRBD1, 5 bases. Germline lookup yields CDR1 SGHTA and CDR2 FQGTGA. This CDR3 contains 13 residues. Trimming took off 2 bases at V and 6 bases at J, with 7 bases between the two ends. The DNA of the CDR3 is TGTGCCAGCAGCTTAGCAGGGTCCGGGGAGCTGTTTTTT. Translating it yields CASSLAGSGELFF.

The chain uses TRBV29-1 and TRBJ2-1; TRBD2 aligns across 10 bases. V was pared by 2 bases and J by 4 bases, with 2 bases of the junction left unmatched. This CDR3 is built from 14 residues. CDR1 SQVTM and CDR2 ANQGSEA come from the germline V gene. DNA of the CDR3: TGCAGCGTTGAACAGACTAGCGGGTACAATGAGCAGTTCTTC. Translation: CSVEQTSGYNEQFF.

The J gene is TRBJ1-4, the V gene TRBV30, with D maybe TRBD1 (6 bases). CDR3 size: 14 residues. Germline CDR1 is GTSNPN and CDR2 is SVGIG (reference sequence). The V end lost 0 bases, the J end lost 3 bases, and 8 bases lay between the germline ends. The CDR3 nucleotides are TGTGCCTGGAGTGTTACAGGGCCTAATGAAAAACTGTTTTTT. This translates into CAWSVTGPNEKLFF.

The chain uses TRBV5-8 and TRBJ2-6, with D unclear. Trimming removed 0 bases from V and 5 bases from J, with 9 bases in between. The CDR3 contains 15 residues. Germline V gene lookup returns CDR1 SGHTS and CDR2 YDEGEE. This CDR3 reads CASSLETFRANVLTF. The CDR3 DNA is TGTGCCAGCAGCTTGGAGACATTTCGGGCCAACGTCCTGACTTTC.

J is TRBJ1-4 and V is TRBV9, with 9 bases fitting TRBD1. The CDR3 contains 15 residues. Trimming cost V 3 bases and J 7 bases; bases outside gene matches: 7. Germline V gene lookup returns CDR1 SGDLS and CDR2 YYNGEE. The CDR3 coding sequence is TGTGCCAGCAGCGGACGCGGGACAGGGAGTGAAAAACTGTTTTTT. The encoded protein is CASSGRGTGSEKLFF.

The genes are TRBV25-1 and TRBJ1-1; D may be TRBD1 (5 bases). The CDR3 has 12 amino acids. Germline V gene data show CDR1 as MGHDK and CDR2 as SYGVNS. V was trimmed by 5 bases and J by 8 bases, leaving 12 bases between them. The CDR3 loop reads CASSIAAGEAFF. The CDR3 DNA is TGTGCCAGCAGTATTGCGGCAGGGGAAGCTTTCTTT.

The chain is built from TRBV5-4 and TRBJ1-2; D gene ambiguous. V was shortened by 5 bases and J by 2 bases, with 22 bases between the two germline ends. Looked up from germline, CDR1 is SGHNT and CDR2 is YYREEE (reference sequence). There are 17 residues in the CDR3. In DNA form, the CDR3 reads TGTGCCAGCAGTCTGGCCGGCTGGAGCTCCTCCAACTATGGCTACACCTTC. Translation gives CASSLAGWSSSNYGYTF.

The V gene is TRBV9, the J gene TRBJ2-1; 7 bases are a match to TRBD2. Germline V gene sequence: CDR1 SGDLS, CDR2 YYNGEE. This CDR3 has 16 residues. V dropped 4 bases and J dropped 3; count of bases not matched to a gene: 10. CDR3 DNA sequence: TGTGCCAGCAGCCTCCAGACTAGCCCTTACTACAATGAGCAGTTCTTC. It is translated as CASSLQTSPYYNEQFF. The variable domain in full, completed from reference TRBV9 and TRBJ2-1, reads DSGVTQTPKHLITATGQRVTLRCSPRSGDLSVYWYQQSLDQGLQFLIQYYNGEERAKGNILERFSAQQFPDLHSELNLSSLELGDSALYFCASSLQTSPYYNEQFFGPGTRLTVL.

The J gene is TRBJ2-2, the V gene TRBV7-3; no clear D gene. Germline V gene data show CDR1 as SGHTA and CDR2 as FQGTGA. Trimming stripped 3 bases from V and 6 bases from J, with 5 bases between. The CDR3 has 12 amino acids. The CDR3 region is CASSFLAGELFF. CDR3 bases: TGTGCCAGCAGCTTCCTCGCCGGGGAGCTGTTTTTT.

The V and J genes are TRBV9 and TRBJ2-3, with D maybe TRBD1 (5 bases). V lost 6 bases, J lost 5 bases, and 10 bases lay in between. The CDR3 is 12 amino acids. CDR1 SGDLS and CDR2 YYNGEE come from the germline V gene. The CDR3 sequence is CASNIRGDTQYF. The CDR3 region has the DNA TGTGCCAGCAATATTAGGGGAGATACGCAGTATTTT.

This sequence joins TRBV5-6 and TRBJ2-2, with D maybe TRBD1 (5 bases). This CDR3 comprises 15 residues. Deletions cut 4 bases from V and 0 bases from J, with 10 bases between. Germline V gene sequence: CDR1 SGHDT, CDR2 YYEEEE. CDR3 bases: TGTGCCAGCAGCCTCGGACATTCGAACACCGGGGAGCTGTTTTTT. Its translation: CASSLGHSNTGELFF.

This clone was observed a single time. The chain recombines TRBV11-2 with TRBJ1-3, with 8 bases aligning to TRBD1. The germline CDR1 and CDR2 sequences are SGHAT and FQNNGV. Trimming at V came to 5 bases and at J to 2 bases, leaving 5 bases not matched to a gene. The CDR3 is made up of 15 amino acids. The CDR3 here is CASSPRGLPGNTIYF. CDR3 nucleotides: TGTGCCAGCAGCCCCAGGGGGCTACCTGGAAACACCATATATTTT.

The chain recombines TRBV4-2 with TRBJ1-5, with a tentative D call TRBD1 (6 bases). CDR1 and CDR2 from the germline V gene are LGHNA and YNFKEQ. The CDR3 is 16 residues long. V lost 4 bases to trimming and J lost 4 bases, with 17 bases between them. CDR3 nucleotide sequence: TGTGCCAGCAGCCCCTTCCGCGGGGGGCTGAATCAGCCCCAGCATTTT. Its translation: CASSPFRGGLNQPQHF.

J is TRBJ2-1 and V is TRBV5-4; 9 nucleotides line up with TRBD2. Per the germline V gene, CDR1 is SGHNT and CDR2 is YYREEE (reference sequence). This CDR3 is 15 amino acids long. With 0 bases clipped from V and 8 bases from J, the junction kept 6 bases outside the gene matches. CDR3 in amino acids: CASSLGLAEAYEQFF. For the CDR3, the DNA is TGTGCCAGCAGCTTGGGACTAGCGGAGGCCTATGAGCAGTTCTTC.

The CDR3 region is CASTPGAGGKEAFF. The DNA of the CDR3 is TGTGCCAGCACCCCTGGGGCCGGGGGGAAGGAAGCTTTCTTT. The genes are TRBV27 and TRBJ1-1; tentatively, D is TRBD1 (5 bases). Germline V gene sequence: CDR1 MNHEY, CDR2 SMNVEV (reference sequence). Deletions cut 7 bases from V and 8 bases from J, with 20 bases between. This CDR3 spans 14 amino acids.

This chain connects TRBV14 to TRBJ1-3, with a tentative D call TRBD1 (6 bases). Trimming shortened V by 4 bases and J by 0 bases, and 13 bases separated the two germline ends. The CDR3 consists of 16 residues. Per germline, CDR1 SGHDN and CDR2 FVKESK. Here the CDR3 DNA reads TGTGCCAGCAGCCGTGCTGCAGGGGTCTCTGGAAACACCATATATTTT. Translating it yields CASSRAAGVSGNTIYF.

This chain uses TRBV15 with TRBJ1-5, with D uncertain. V gave up 0 bases and J gave up 7 bases, with 10 bases separating them. CDR3 length equals 14 residues. Germline assignment: CDR1 LNHNV and CDR2 YYDKDF (reference sequence). The CDR3 nucleotides read TGTGCCACCAGCAGAGACCGGGGTGAGCAGCCCCAGCATTTT. This gives the protein CATSRDRGEQPQHF. Complete variable domain (other parts from reference TRBV15 and TRBJ1-5): DAMVIQNPRYQVTQFGKPVTLSCSQTLNHNVMYWYQQKSSQAPKLLFHYYDKDFNNEADTPDNFQSRRPNTSFCFLDIRSPGLGDTAMYLCATSRDRGEQPQHFGDGTRLSIL.

The chain joins TRBV29-1 to TRBJ2-5; D is ambiguous. V was pared by 2 bases and J by 3 bases, with 4 bases between. This CDR3 is 11 amino acids long. Looked up from germline, CDR1 is SQVTM and CDR2 is ANQGSEA. The CDR3 reads CSVEPEETQYF. CDR3 DNA sequence: TGCAGCGTTGAACCCGAAGAGACCCAGTACTTC.